The rows below give T cell receptor beta chains drawn from one sample of a study of blood T cell repertoires in COVID-19. Measured with immunoSEQ multiplex PCR; TCRdb has only the in-frame clones, and not every one. The sample has 60,000 to 75,000 clones, over 70% seen once. Sequencing was performed on peripheral blood. The receptors here all came from a human donor in a cohort sampled during active COVID-19. Both conserved end residues are part of each CDR3. The D gene is left open where the match is weak. For some rows the clone size is stated as once, few or many, or as a class when expanded; others skip it.

abundance,v_gene,j_gene,d_gene,CDR3aa,CDR3nt
NA,TRBV30,TRBJ1-6,TRBD1,CAWEDRGFFSPLHF,TGTGCCTGGGAGGACAGGGGTTTCTTCTCACCCCTCCACTTT
NA,TRBV4-1,TRBJ1-5,NA,CASSQGGMRQPQHF,TGCGCCAGCAGCCAAGGGGGCATGAGGCAGCCCCAGCATTTT
NA,TRBV5-6,TRBJ2-5,NA,CASRYGTVQETQYF,TGTGCCAGCAGATATGGGACTGTGCAAGAGACCCAGTACTTC
NA,TRBV7-9,TRBJ2-1,TRBD2,CASSLSAGGRNEQFF,TGTGCCAGCAGCTTATCGGCGGGAGGGCGGAATGAGCAGTTCTTC
NA,TRBV5-6,TRBJ2-1,NA,CASSQQGSSTYNEQFF,TGTGCCAGCAGCCAACAAGGTAGCTCTACCTACAATGAGCAGTTCTTC
NA,TRBV11-3,TRBJ2-2,NA,CASSPTPSVSQELFF,TGTGCCAGCAGCCCTACTCCTTCGGTGTCTCAAGAGCTGTTTTTT
NA,TRBV25-1,TRBJ1-2,NA,CASTLAGFPTF,TGTGCCAGCACACTGGCAGGCTTTCCCACCTTC
NA,TRBV10-2,TRBJ1-2,TRBD1,CASSETAGQLYGYTF,TGCGCCAGCAGTGAGACGGCGGGACAGCTCTATGGCTACACCTTC
NA,TRBV10-3,TRBJ1-5,NA,CAISEQGASNQPQHF,TGTGCCATCAGTGAGCAGGGTGCCAGCAATCAGCCCCAGCATTTT
NA,TRBV3-1/TRBV3-2,TRBJ2-1,TRBD2,CASSPRRREGREQFF,TGTGCCAGCAGCCCACGCCGGCGGGAGGGCCGTGAGCAGTTCTTC
NA,TRBV6-5,TRBJ1-3,NA,CASRTTGSGNTIYF,TGTGCCAGCAGAACGACGGGCTCTGGAAACACCATATATTTT
once,TRBV5-1,TRBJ2-1,TRBD2,CASSETGTSGNEQFF,TGCGCCAGCAGCGAAACCGGGACTAGCGGGAATGAGCAGTTCTTC
NA,TRBV5-8,TRBJ1-6,NA,CASSSGTYNSPLHF,TGTGCCAGCAGCTCCGGGACTTATAATTCACCCCTCCACTTT
NA,TRBV2,TRBJ2-1,NA,CASHGYERGEQFF,TGTGCCAGCCACGGCTACGAACGAGGTGAGCAGTTCTTC
NA,TRBV11-2,TRBJ2-5,TRBD2,CASSLDFSGRQETQYF,TGTGCCAGCAGCTTAGATTTTAGCGGGAGACAAGAGACCCAGTACTTC
NA,TRBV15,TRBJ1-1,TRBD1,CATSPRQGAVTEAFF,TGTGCCACCAGCCCAAGACAGGGGGCGGTGACTGAAGCTTTCTTT
NA,TRBV11-2,TRBJ2-2,NA,CASSLGHPRTGELFF,TGTGCCAGCAGCTTGGGACACCCGCGGACCGGGGAGCTGTTTTTT
NA,TRBV2,TRBJ2-1,TRBD2,CASRVTSGIYNEQFF,TGTGCCAGCAGGGTGACTAGCGGGATCTACAATGAGCAGTTCTTC
NA,TRBV15,TRBJ1-3,NA,CATSRGLEHGNTIYF,TGTGCCACCAGCAGAGGGTTAGAGCATGGAAACACCATATATTTT
NA,TRBV19,TRBJ1-2,TRBD1,CASSIVPGQGILYGYTF,TGTGCCAGTAGTATCGTCCCGGGACAGGGTATTCTATATGGCTACACCTTC
once,TRBV7-2,TRBJ1-1,NA,CASSLNSWNTEAFF,TGTGCCAGCAGCTTAAACAGTTGGAACACTGAAGCTTTCTTT
many,TRBV10-3,TRBJ2-3,TRBD2,CAISEDLSGSTDTQYF,TGTGCCATCAGTGAGGACCTTAGCGGGAGCACAGATACGCAGTATTTT
NA,TRBV5-6,TRBJ2-7,NA,CASSLVYGYEQYF,TGTGCCAGCAGCTTGGTGTACGGCTACGAGCAGTACTTC
NA,TRBV7-9,TRBJ2-1,NA,CASSVRGFGGEQFF,TGTGCCAGCAGCGTGAGAGGATTTGGCGGTGAGCAGTTCTTC
NA,TRBV7-8,TRBJ2-1,NA,CASSRLNEQFF,TGTGCCAGCAGCCGACTCAATGAGCAGTTCTTC
NA,TRBV4-2,TRBJ2-3,TRBD2,CASSQGSGGGTDTQYF,TGTGCCAGCAGCCAAGGTAGCGGGGGAGGGACAGATACGCAGTATTTT